This T cell receptor (beta chain) was recorded in a study of blood T cell repertoires in COVID-19 (dated by TCRdb to 2020 to 2022). Describing the broader study: Collaborator samples came from the United States, Italy and Spain and covered acute and convalescent phases of COVID-19. The sample metadata nearly always contained a de-identified subject ID, COVID-19 status, age in years and sex. The dataset comprised deeply sampled blood TCRbeta repertoires from subjects exposed to, actively infected with, or recovered from COVID-19. The samples were drawn from the first 160 participants of the ongoing ImmuneRACE study and from 1,200 or so subjects provided by 6 global collaborators. Where available, HLA class I and class II types were obtained from metadata supplied by the sample provider rather than from assay-based typing. The material from the prospective study consisted of cDNA or gDNA derived from T cells, B-cell-depleted T cells, or PBMCs. The repertoires were released in a freely available public database intended as a resource for research on the immune response to SARS-CoV-2.

On this clone: The clone's antigen remains unknown. No base quality values were provided; no much bigger clone lies one nucleotide off.

The immunoSEQ Assay, a bias-controlled multiplex PCR, was used to amplify TCRbeta CDR3 regions from genomic DNA. As for the original processing: The number of nucleated cells in each sample was estimated by amplification of reference gene primers within the assay. To quantify the absolute abundance of each unique TCRbeta CDR3 rearrangement, sequence reads were collapsed and filtered. For each sample, productive Simpson clonality was calculated by taking the square root of Simpson's diversity index across productive rearrangements. The clones in this table, taken by TCRdb from immuneACCESS, are in-frame only. Not every clone is retained; where verified, under half of the shortfall comes from an unresolved V gene, and the cause of the rest is unknown. The V and J calls and clone size are taken from that table; D and trimming were inferred from the DNA. This sample gives roughly 80,000 clones in total; around 92% of them show up just once. About 2% of the sample lies in the top ten.

Between the V and J ends, shortened by 3 bases and 0 bases respectively, the junction contains 11 bases. Based on the germline V gene, the CDR1 and CDR2 sequences are KGHSH and LQKENI. The CDR3 covers 15 residues, taking in both the cysteine and the phenylalanine. The read is trimmed to its CDR3 DNA, 45 bases read in frame from base 1. The collaborating institutions used their own protocols to collect whole blood in K2EDTA tubes. For TCRbeta analysis, collaborator samples were shipped as frozen whole blood, as isolated PBMCs, or as DNA extracted from either sample type. What the work shows at the level of the full study, not this receptor alone: The amount of clinical and demographic metadata varied by source and participant and was provided uncurated.

The chain is made from TRBV18 and TRBJ1-1, with the D gene call left open. This TCR was recovered from a woman aged 45-59 years in a cohort sampled during active COVID-19. Sequencing was performed on peripheral blood. The sequence in DNA is TGTGCCAGCTCACCGGCAGTCCAGATGAACACTGAAGCTTTCTTT. This sequence encodes CASSPAVQMNTEAFF.